Listed here are 11 T cell receptor beta chains from one sample, sequenced in a study of radiotherapy plus CTLA-4 blockade in lung cancer. Here immunoSEQ multiplex PCR was the method, and the copy in TCRdb shows in-frame clones only, minus some. The repertoire holds some 120,000 clones, about 80% seen once, with about 3.5% in the top ten. Sequences were derived from peripheral blood, sampled from a patient treated with radiotherapy plus ipilimumab. Source of these receptors: a human donor with non-small cell lung cancer that progressed on radiotherapy plus ipilimumab. Some clones in this sample may be carry-over from other donors' samples.

V gene TRBV5-1 combines with J gene TRBJ2-1; 13 bases align to TRBD2. Unmatched junction bases numbered 4, after V lost 7 bases and J lost 9 bases. The germline gives CDR1 SGHRS, CDR2 YFSETQ. CDR3 length equals 13 residues. The CDR3 protein is CASRLAGGSEQFF. In DNA, the CDR3 is TGCGCCAGCCGACTAGCGGGGGGAAGTGAGCAGTTCTTC.

The V gene is TRBV28, the J gene TRBJ1-5, with 12 bases aligning to TRBD1. The V and J ends lost 8 bases and 5 bases, in that order; junction bases with no gene match: 7. Germline CDR1 and CDR2: MDHEN and SYDVKM. There are 15 residues in the CDR3. CDR3 DNA: TGTGCCAGCCTGCCCGGGACAGGGGGCGATCAGCCCCAGCATTTT. The encoded protein is CASLPGTGGDQPQHF.

In nucleotides, the CDR3 is TGTGCCAGCAGCCAGGAGCCACGGGGGCGGGAGACCCAGTACTTC. It translates to CASSQEPRGRETQYF. The chain couples TRBV7-2 to TRBJ2-5; D tentatively reads TRBD1 or TRBD2 (6 bases each). Germline assignment: CDR1 SGHTA and CDR2 FQGNSA. The CDR3 has 15 amino acids. Between the trimmed V and J ends, which lost 5 bases and 5 bases, there was a span of 18 bases.

The chain uses TRBV5-6 and TRBJ1-2; no clear D. Trimming shortened V by 1 base and J by 2 bases, and 12 bases separated the two germline ends. The CDR3 consists of 15 residues. Germline loops: CDR1 SGHDT, CDR2 YYEEEE. In DNA form, the CDR3 reads TGTGCCAGCAGCTTGTCCGGACGGCCAAACTATGGCTACACCTTC. It is translated as CASSLSGRPNYGYTF.

V is TRBV7-2 and J is TRBJ1-4; 9 bases fit TRBD1. CDR1 and CDR2 from the germline V gene are SGHTA and FQGNSA. J lost 6 bases, V lost 5 bases, and 7 bases had no gene match. There are 15 residues in the CDR3. DNA of the CDR3: TGTGCCAGCAGCCGATCCAGGACAGGGGATGAAAAACTGTTTTTT. It encodes CASSRSRTGDEKLFF.

The chain couples TRBV18 to TRBJ2-1; 11 bases agree with TRBD1. V lost 2 bases and J lost 4; bases outside the gene matches: 4. Per the germline V gene, CDR1 is KGHSH and CDR2 is LQKENI. CDR3 size: 16 residues. The CDR3 loop is CASSPGDRGSYNEQFF. The CDR3 nucleotides read TGTGCCAGCTCACCAGGGGACAGGGGGTCATACAATGAGCAGTTCTTC.

CDR3 in amino acids: CASSLHGLAGSSGANVLTF. CDR3 in DNA: TGCGCCAGCAGCCTACACGGACTAGCGGGGTCCTCTGGGGCCAACGTCCTGACTTTC. The chain uses TRBV5-1 and TRBJ2-6, with TRBD2 matching over 12 bases. J gave up 0 bases and V 4 bases, and 8 bases lay outside the gene matches. There are 19 residues in the CDR3. In germline, CDR1 is SGHRS, CDR2 YFSETQ.

The chain employs TRBV28 and TRBJ1-5, with D unclear. Germline V gene sequence: CDR1 MDHEN, CDR2 SYDVKM. CDR3 length: 15 residues. V was clipped by 3 bases and J by 2 bases, with 11 bases between them. The CDR3: CASSFWGEGNQPQHF. The CDR3 DNA follows: TGTGCCAGCAGTTTCTGGGGTGAAGGCAATCAGCCCCAGCATTTT. Based on the CDR3 plus reference TRBV28 and TRBJ1-5, the full variable domain is DVKVTQSSRYLVKRTGEKVFLECVQDMDHENMFWYRQDPGLGLRLIYFSYDVKMKEKGDIPEGYSVSREKKERFSLILESASTNQTSMYLCASSFWGEGNQPQHFGDGTRLSIL.

The rearrangement joins TRBV6-5 to TRBJ2-7; unclear D gene. This CDR3 has 15 residues. From germline, CDR1 is MNHEY and CDR2 SVGAGI. V lost 2 bases and J lost 7, with 18 bases in between. CDR3 in DNA: TGTGCCAGCAGTTACAGTAACAGTAGGCGCCAGGAGCAGTACTTC. Translating gives CASSYSNSRRQEQYF.

This clone was found a few times. The genes are TRBV5-4 and TRBJ2-7; 7 bases are a match to TRBD1. The V segment lost 4 bases and the J segment 9 bases; nucleotides outside the gene matches: 19. Germline V gene lookup returns CDR1 SGHNT and CDR2 YYREEE (reference sequence). The CDR3 sequence is 16 residues long. The CDR3 nucleotides read TGTGCCAGCAGCCAAGAGGGACAGCCGGGCCTGTCCCTGCAGTACTTC. Translation gives CASSQEGQPGLSLQYF.

The chain joins TRBV2 to TRBJ2-5; 11 bases match TRBD2. The germline V gene encodes CDR1 SNHLY and CDR2 FYNNEI. The V gene end was trimmed by 1 base and the J gene end by 4 bases; junction bases not matched to a gene: 2. There are 15 residues in the CDR3. The CDR3 region has the DNA TGTGCCAGCAGTGAAGGACTAGCGGGGCCAGAGACCCAGTACTTC. This translates into CASSEGLAGPETQYF.